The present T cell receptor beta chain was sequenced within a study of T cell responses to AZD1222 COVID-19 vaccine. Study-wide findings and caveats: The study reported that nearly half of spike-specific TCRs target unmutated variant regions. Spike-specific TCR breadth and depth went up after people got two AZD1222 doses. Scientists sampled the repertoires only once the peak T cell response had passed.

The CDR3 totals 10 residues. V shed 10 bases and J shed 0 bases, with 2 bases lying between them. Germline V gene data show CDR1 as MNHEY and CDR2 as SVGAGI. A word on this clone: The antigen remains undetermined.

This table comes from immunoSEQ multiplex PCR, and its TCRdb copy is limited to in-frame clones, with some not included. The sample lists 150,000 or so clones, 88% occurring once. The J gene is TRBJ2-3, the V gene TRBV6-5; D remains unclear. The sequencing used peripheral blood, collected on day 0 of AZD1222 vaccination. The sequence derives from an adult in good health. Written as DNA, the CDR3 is TGTGCCATAAGCACAGATACGCAGTATTTT. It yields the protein CAISTDTQYF.